This record covers a single T cell receptor beta chain. The data belong to a study of blood T cell repertoires in COVID-19. As for the study in general: Whether acute or convalescent, the COVID-19 samples came from the United States, Italy and Spain. The analysed material was cDNA or gDNA that came from T cells, B-cell-depleted T cells, or PBMCs.

It was during active infection that Seattle patients were enrolled and then longitudinally followed. Original processing methods: Reference gene primer amplification yielded estimated nucleated cell counts. The method was immunoSEQ multiplex PCR; TCRdb's version includes in-frame clones alone and lacks a portion of them. V, J and clone size are taken as reported in that table, and D and trimming were inferred from the DNA itself. The sample holds roughly 220,000 clones; 75% to 85% are singletons and the top ten take 7.5% to 9.5%. The receptor was derived from a woman older than 75 with COVID-19, enrolled during active disease. Sequencing was carried out using peripheral blood.

The CDR3 region has the DNA TGTGCCAGCAGCCTGGGGACAGGGTACACTGAAGCTTTCTTT. It codes for CASSLGTGYTEAFF. The V gene is TRBV5-5, the J gene TRBJ1-1; TRBD1 agrees at 9 bases. Germline CDR1 reads SGHKS; CDR2 reads YYEKEE (reference sequence). The CDR3 sequence is 14 residues long. The V segment lost 4 bases and the J segment 3 bases; nucleotides outside the gene matches: 4.